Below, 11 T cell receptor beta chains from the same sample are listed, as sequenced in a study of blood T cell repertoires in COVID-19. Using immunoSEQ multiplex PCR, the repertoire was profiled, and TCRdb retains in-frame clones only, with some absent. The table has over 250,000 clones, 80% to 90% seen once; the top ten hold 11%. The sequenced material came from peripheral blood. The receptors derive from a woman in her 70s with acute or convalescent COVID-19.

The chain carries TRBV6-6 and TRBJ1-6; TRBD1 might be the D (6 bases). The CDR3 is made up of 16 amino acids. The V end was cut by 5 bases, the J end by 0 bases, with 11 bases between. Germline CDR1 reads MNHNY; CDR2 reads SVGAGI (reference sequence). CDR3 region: CASSTGLSSYNSPLHF. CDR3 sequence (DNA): TGTGCCAGCAGTACAGGGTTAAGCTCCTATAATTCACCCCTCCACTTT.

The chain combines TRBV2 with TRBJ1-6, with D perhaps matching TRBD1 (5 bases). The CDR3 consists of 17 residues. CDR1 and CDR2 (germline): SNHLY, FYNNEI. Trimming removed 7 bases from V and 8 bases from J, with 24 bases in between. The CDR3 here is CASNRDSGFSSYSPLHF. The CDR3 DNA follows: TGTGCCAGCAACAGAGATTCAGGGTTCAGCTCATATTCACCCCTCCACTTT.

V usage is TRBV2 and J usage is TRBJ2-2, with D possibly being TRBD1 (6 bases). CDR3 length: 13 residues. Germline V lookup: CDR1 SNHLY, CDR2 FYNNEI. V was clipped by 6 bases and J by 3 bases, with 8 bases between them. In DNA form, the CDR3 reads TGTGCCAGCAGATCAGGGGACACCGGGGAGCTGTTTTTT. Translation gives CASRSGDTGELFF.

CDR3 loop: CASRVDSSSGNTIYF. DNA of the CDR3: TGTGCCAGCAGAGTGGACAGCAGCTCTGGAAACACCATATATTTT. This chain uses TRBV6-5 with TRBJ1-3; possibly TRBD1 for D (6 bases). Deletions cut 6 bases from V and 0 bases from J, with 12 bases between. Germline CDR1 MNHEY, CDR2 SVGAGI. The CDR3 has 15 amino acids.

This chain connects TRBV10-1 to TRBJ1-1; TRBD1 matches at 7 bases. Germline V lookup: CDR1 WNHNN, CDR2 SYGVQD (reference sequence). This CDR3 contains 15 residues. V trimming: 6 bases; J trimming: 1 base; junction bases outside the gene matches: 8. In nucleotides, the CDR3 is TGCGCCAGCAGCTCCCATACAGGGGCGAACACTGAAGCTTTCTTT. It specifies CASSSHTGANTEAFF.

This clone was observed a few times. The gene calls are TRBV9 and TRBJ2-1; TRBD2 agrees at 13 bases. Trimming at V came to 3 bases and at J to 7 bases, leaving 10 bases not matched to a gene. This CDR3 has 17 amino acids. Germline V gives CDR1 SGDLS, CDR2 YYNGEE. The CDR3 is CASSATSGGFRGNEQFF. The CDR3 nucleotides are TGTGCCAGCAGCGCGACTAGCGGGGGGTTCCGAGGGAATGAGCAGTTCTTC.

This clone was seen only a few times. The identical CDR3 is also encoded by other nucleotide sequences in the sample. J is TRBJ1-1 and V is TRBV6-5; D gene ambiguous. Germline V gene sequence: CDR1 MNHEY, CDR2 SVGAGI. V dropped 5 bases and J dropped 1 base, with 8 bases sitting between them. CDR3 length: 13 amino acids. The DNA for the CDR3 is TGTGCCAGCAGTCCCAGAGGGAACACTGAAGCTTTCTTT. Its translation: CASSPRGNTEAFF.

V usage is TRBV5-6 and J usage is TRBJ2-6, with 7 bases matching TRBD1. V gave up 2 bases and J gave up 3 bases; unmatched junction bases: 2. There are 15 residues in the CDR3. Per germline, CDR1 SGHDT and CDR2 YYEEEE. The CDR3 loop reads CASSFGQVGANVLTF. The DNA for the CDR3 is TGTGCCAGCAGCTTCGGACAGGTTGGGGCCAACGTCCTGACTTTC.

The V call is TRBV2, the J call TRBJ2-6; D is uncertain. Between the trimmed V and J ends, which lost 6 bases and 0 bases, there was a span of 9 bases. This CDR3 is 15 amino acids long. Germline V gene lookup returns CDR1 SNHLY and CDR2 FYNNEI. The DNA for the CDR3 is TGTGCCAGCAGCGCACAGCTCTCTGGGGCCAACGTCCTGACTTTC. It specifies CASSAQLSGANVLTF.

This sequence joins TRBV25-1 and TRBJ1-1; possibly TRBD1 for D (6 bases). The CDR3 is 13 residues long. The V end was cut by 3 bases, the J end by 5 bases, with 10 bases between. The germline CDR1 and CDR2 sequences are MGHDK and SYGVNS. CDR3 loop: CASSDHRATEAFF. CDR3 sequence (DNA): TGTGCCAGCAGTGACCACAGGGCTACTGAAGCTTTCTTT.

The CDR3 loop reads CAWSKPRWDREISGANVLTF. The CDR3 region has the DNA TGTGCCTGGAGCAAACCGAGATGGGACAGGGAAATCTCTGGGGCCAACGTCCTGACTTTC. This chain uses TRBV30 with TRBJ2-6; 9 bases are a match to TRBD1. With V trimmed by 3 bases and J by 0 bases, 15 bases remained unmatched. Germline CDR1 is GTSNPN and CDR2 is SVGIG (reference sequence). The CDR3 is 20 residues long.